The clone carrying this TCR beta chain was seen at least ten times. Its antigen is unknown. MiXCR, applied by TCRdb to the reads, yields one record per CDR3 protein. The sample lists more than 400,000 distinct CDR3 sequences; about 25% were seen once. The data belong to a study of T cell repertoires in cytomegalovirus infection. Study-wide context: Public TCR beta signatures were indicative of both CMV infection and a matching HLA type.

J gave up 8 bases and V 7 bases, and 8 bases lay outside the gene matches. The CDR3 is 14 residues long. CDR1 and CDR2 (germline): SGHTA, FQGNSA. Notes on the study in general: Identification of carriers of CMV plus the relevant HLA was achieved through cumulative public TCR beta family frequency. CMV-specific HLA-C-restricted TCR beta clonotypes dominated the ex vivo response.

This chain links TRBV7-2 with TRBJ2-4; 10 bases match TRBD2. This TCR was sampled from a human donor in good health (CMV status not recorded). Some clones in this sample may be carry-over from other donors' samples. Source material: PBMCs. The CDR3 nucleotides read TGTGCCAGCACGGGACTAGCGAGCCGCGACATTCAGTACTTC. It specifies CASTGLASRDIQYF.